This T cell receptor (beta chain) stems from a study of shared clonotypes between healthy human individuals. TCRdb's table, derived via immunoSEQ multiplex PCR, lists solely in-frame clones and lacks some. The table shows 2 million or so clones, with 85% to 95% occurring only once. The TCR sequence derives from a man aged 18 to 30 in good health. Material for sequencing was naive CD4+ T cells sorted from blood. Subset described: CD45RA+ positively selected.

The CDR3 spells CAWTPLLAGAYETQYF. The DNA of the CDR3 is TGTGCCTGGACCCCACTGCTAGCGGGAGCCTATGAGACCCAGTACTTC. The gene calls are TRBV30 and TRBJ2-5; TRBD2 agrees at 10 bases. This CDR3 comprises 16 residues. The germline V gene encodes CDR1 GTSNPN and CDR2 SVGIG (reference sequence). Germline trimming cut 4 bases from V and 5 bases from J; bases unmatched to any gene: 13.